These T cell receptor beta chains were read from a single sample in a study of cytomegalovirus exposure and HLA in healthy donors. The protocol was immunoSEQ multiplex PCR, while the TCRdb copy is restricted to in-frame clones and leaves out a portion. The sample includes 150,000 to 200,000 clones, roughly 80% of them seen just once. The material sequenced was PBMCs. The source of these receptors is a male donor in good health and CMV-seropositive. Both conserved end residues are part of each CDR3. Fields, in order: V gene, D gene, J gene, CDR3 DNA, CDR3 protein. The D gene is left open where the match is weak.

TRBV2	TRBD2	TRBJ2-1	TGTGCCCCAGGGCGGGAGAAGTTGAATGAGCAGTTCTTC	CAPGREKLNEQFF
TRBV4-2	TRBD2	TRBJ2-1	TGTGCCAGCAGACAGATACTAGCGGGAGGGAACAATGAGCAGTTCTTC	CASRQILAGGNNEQFF
TRBV30	NA	TRBJ1-1	TGTGCCTTTAAACCGGGGTGGGCGAACACTGAAGCTTTCTTT	CAFKPGWANTEAFF
TRBV14	TRBD2	TRBJ2-1	TGTGCCAGCAGCCCAGCGGGAATCCCCAACAATGAGCAGTTCTTC	CASSPAGIPNNEQFF
TRBV5-4	TRBD1	TRBJ2-1	TGTGCCAGCCTACCTCAGGGGGCCAATGAGCAGTTCTTC	CASLPQGANEQFF
TRBV7-2	TRBD1	TRBJ2-5	TGTGCCAGCAGCTACTGGACAGGGGAAGAGACCCAGTACTTC	CASSYWTGEETQYF
TRBV4-1	TRBD1	TRBJ1-4	TGCGCCAGCAGCCAAGGACTCGAGGGACAGCTTAATGAAAAACTGTTTTTT	CASSQGLEGQLNEKLFF
TRBV7-3	TRBD1	TRBJ2-3	TGTGCCAGCAGCTTAAAGGGGGCGGATACGCAGTATTTT	CASSLKGADTQYF
TRBV11-2	TRBD1	TRBJ1-1	TGTGCCAGCAGTCGGATACAGGGGGGGCCTGAAGCTTTCTTT	CASSRIQGGPEAFF
TRBV5-1	NA	TRBJ1-1	TGCGCCAGCAGCAGAACTTTTGACGGTGTCGGGACTGAAGCTTTCTTT	CASSRTFDGVGTEAFF